The 32 T cell receptor beta chains reported below all come from one sample, sequenced in a study of blood T cell repertoires in COVID-19. The assay was immunoSEQ multiplex PCR, and TCRdb's table has in-frame clones only and misses some. The sample carries more than 250,000 clones, 88% recorded once. The sequencing sample was made of peripheral blood. The receptors come from a human donor in a cohort sampled during active COVID-19.

The rearrangement joins TRBV7-3 to TRBJ2-7; 7 bases map to TRBD1. CDR3 size: 13 residues. CDR1 and CDR2 (germline): SGHTA, FQGTGA. The V gene end was trimmed by 5 bases and the J gene end by 5 bases; junction bases not matched to a gene: 6. The chain's CDR3 is CASSRQGRNEQYF. CDR3 in DNA: TGTGCCAGCAGCCGACAGGGTAGAAACGAGCAGTACTTC.

The chain uses TRBV5-6 and TRBJ1-2, with D perhaps matching TRBD1 (5 bases). The germline CDR1 and CDR2 sequences are SGHDT and YYEEEE. The CDR3 is 12 amino acids. Deletions cut 4 bases from V and 8 bases from J, with 12 bases between. The CDR3 protein is CASSPRVSGYTF. CDR3 DNA sequence: TGTGCCAGCAGCCCCAGGGTCAGCGGCTACACCTTC.

This clone has just one count. The chain has TRBV7-9 and TRBJ1-1; D is uncertain. Germline CDR1 reads SEHNR; CDR2 reads FQNEAQ (reference sequence). This CDR3 spans 11 amino acids. Trimming left V 5 bases short and J 8 bases short, with 9 bases between. The CDR3 spells CASSISLEAFF. The DNA of the CDR3 is TGTGCCAGCAGCATCTCGTTGGAAGCTTTCTTT.

This chain connects TRBV28 to TRBJ2-7, with TRBD1 matching 9 bases. The CDR3 extends over 14 amino acids. Germline CDR1 and CDR2: MDHEN and SYDVKM. Trimming cost V 3 bases and J 10 bases; bases outside gene matches: 10. The CDR3 region has the DNA TGTGCCAGCAGTTTGGGACAGGGAGGACGAGCCCAGTACTTC. It codes for CASSLGQGGRAQYF.

In its sample, this clone was seen a few times. The chain carries TRBV10-1 and TRBJ2-7, with 9 bases lining up with TRBD2. Germline CDR1 reads WNHNN; CDR2 reads SYGVQD (reference sequence). V was clipped by 6 bases and J by 3 bases; unmatched bases: 15. The CDR3 is 17 amino acids. CDR3 DNA sequence: TGCGCCAGCAGGTTGTCACGTAGAACTAGCGGGTACTACGAGCAGTACTTC. Translating it yields CASRLSRRTSGYYEQYF.

The chain has TRBV2 and TRBJ2-1; TRBD2 matches 10 bases. CDR1 is SNHLY, CDR2 FYNNEI, per germline. There are 14 residues in the CDR3. J lost 9 bases, V lost 6 bases, and 8 bases had no gene match. This chain's CDR3 is CASSGLAEIGEQFF. CDR3 DNA sequence: TGTGCCAGCAGCGGACTAGCGGAGATTGGTGAGCAGTTCTTC.

This clone was detected once. This chain links TRBV7-8 with TRBJ2-7; 7 bases map to TRBD2. The V gene's germline CDR1 is SGHVS and CDR2 FQNEAQ. CDR3 size: 17 residues. The V and J ends lost 3 bases and 6 bases, in that order; junction bases with no gene match: 17. DNA for the CDR3: TGTGCCAGCAGCTTCACGGGGGGAAGGGACGTTCGTTCCGAGCAGTACTTC. Protein: CASSFTGGRDVRSEQYF. Full variable domain (missing parts from reference TRBV7-8 and TRBJ2-7): GAGVSQSPRYKVAKRGQDVALRCDPISGHVSLFWYQQALGQGPEFLTYFQNEAQLDKSGLPSDRFFAERPEGSVSTLKIQRTQQEDSAVYLCASSFTGGRDVRSEQYFGPGTRLTVT.

CDR3 sequence: CASSPQEVLRWPQHF. The CDR3 nucleotides are TGTGCCAGTAGTCCTCAGGAGGTCCTAAGGTGGCCCCAGCATTTT. The gene calls are TRBV19 and TRBJ1-5; D uncertain. The V and J ends lost 5 bases and 9 bases respectively, with 20 bases between them. Germline assignment: CDR1 LNHDA and CDR2 SQIVND (reference sequence). CDR3 size: 15 residues.

This clone has more than one count but fewer than ten. Distinct nucleotide sequences in the sample also encode this CDR3. The chain couples TRBV7-2 to TRBJ2-7; TRBD2 matches 10 bases. This CDR3 has 15 residues. Germline CDR1 SGHTA, CDR2 FQGNSA. V lost 0 bases and J lost 4; bases outside the gene matches: 3. The CDR3 nucleotides are TGTGCCAGCAGCTTAGCGGGGACTAGCGTATACGAGCAGTACTTC. Protein: CASSLAGTSVYEQYF.

The chain has TRBV4-3 and TRBJ2-5; 10 bases fit TRBD2. Per germline, CDR1 LGHNA and CDR2 YSLEER. This CDR3 comprises 17 residues. V lost 1 base, J lost 5 bases, and 10 bases stayed unmatched. CDR3: CASSQAASGSSGETQYF. CDR3 DNA: TGCGCCAGCAGCCAAGCGGCTAGCGGGAGCTCGGGGGAGACCCAGTACTTC.

The rearrangement joins TRBV7-2 to TRBJ2-7, with 10 nucleotides matching TRBD2. CDR3 size: 17 residues. Germline CDR1 reads SGHTA; CDR2 reads FQGNSA. Trimming removed 1 base from V and 5 bases from J; junction bases left unmatched: 11. The CDR3 spells CASSLGRWASGRNEQYF. CDR3 nucleotides: TGTGCCAGCAGCTTAGGTCGCTGGGCTAGCGGGAGAAACGAGCAGTACTTC.

The V call is TRBV11-1, the J call TRBJ2-3, with 9 positions matching TRBD2. The germline CDR1 and CDR2 sequences are SGHAT and FQDESV (reference sequence). V lost 4 bases, J lost 0 bases, and 2 bases stayed unmatched. This CDR3 is 15 amino acids long. This chain's CDR3 is CASSWTSASTDTQYF. The CDR3 coding sequence is TGTGCCAGCAGCTGGACTAGCGCTAGCACAGATACGCAGTATTTT.

The V gene is TRBV27, the J gene TRBJ1-1, with 11 bases that match TRBD1. The CDR3 loop spans 16 amino acids. Germline CDR1 reads MNHEY; CDR2 reads SMNVEV (reference sequence). Unmatched junction bases numbered 7, after V lost 6 bases and J lost 1 base. Here the CDR3 reads CASSVAGTGGNTEAFF. CDR3 DNA: TGTGCCAGCAGCGTTGCGGGGACAGGGGGGAACACTGAAGCTTTCTTT.

The chain is built from TRBV27 and TRBJ1-5, with D perhaps TRBD1 (5 bases). Germline values: CDR1 MNHEY, CDR2 SMNVEV (reference sequence). The CDR3 extends over 15 amino acids. Between the trimmed V and J ends, which lost 6 bases and 0 bases, there was a span of 12 bases. The CDR3 region has the DNA TGTGCCAGCAGGCCCGACAGACTTAGCAATCAGCCCCAGCATTTT. Protein product: CASRPDRLSNQPQHF.

The genes are TRBV28 and TRBJ1-1; a possible D gene is TRBD1 (5 bases). Germline values: CDR1 MDHEN, CDR2 SYDVKM. Trimming removed 3 bases at V and 7 bases at J, with 9 bases between. This CDR3 comprises 12 residues. The DNA of the CDR3 is TGTGCCAGCAGTTTTCGACAGTTTGAAGCTTTCTTT. Its translation: CASSFRQFEAFF.

The rearrangement links TRBV12-3 or TRBV12-4 to TRBJ1-5; 11 bases map to TRBD1. The V gene end was trimmed by 6 bases and the J gene end by 6 bases; junction bases not matched to a gene: 1. The CDR3 has 13 residues. The CDR3 spells CASRGQGGQPQHF. CDR3 sequence (DNA): TGTGCCAGCAGGGGACAGGGGGGTCAGCCCCAGCATTTT.

CDR3: CASSLATGSNQPQHF. CDR3 DNA sequence: TGTGCCAGCAGTTTGGCCACAGGGAGCAATCAGCCCCAGCATTTT. V gene TRBV28 combines with J gene TRBJ1-5; possible D gene TRBD1, 6 bases. Germline CDR1 reads MDHEN; CDR2 reads SYDVKM. V was cut by 3 bases and J by 1 base, with 10 bases left in between. The CDR3 consists of 15 residues.

This clone has just a few counts. The chain links TRBV4-3 to TRBJ2-1, with TRBD2 matching over 7 bases. V lost 0 bases to trimming and J lost 3 bases; unmatched junction nucleotides: 8. Germline-derived CDR1 and CDR2 are LGHNA and YSLEER. The CDR3 spans 17 residues. The CDR3 DNA is TGCGCCAGCAGCCAAGATGAGGATAGCGGGTACTACAATGAGCAGTTCTTC. This translates into CASSQDEDSGYYNEQFF.

The V gene is TRBV2, the J gene TRBJ1-1; D perhaps matches TRBD1 (5 bases). V was trimmed by 6 bases and J by 6 bases, leaving 17 bases between them. The CDR3 consists of 14 residues. CDR1 is SNHLY, CDR2 FYNNEI, per germline. The CDR3 here is CASSAGIGSAEAFF. CDR3 nucleotides: TGTGCCAGCAGCGCAGGGATTGGGTCCGCTGAAGCTTTCTTT.

The rearrangement links TRBV28 to TRBJ2-5; possible D gene TRBD1, 5 bases. The V gene's germline CDR1 is MDHEN and CDR2 SYDVKM. The V gene lost 6 bases and the J gene lost 5 bases, with 16 bases spanning the gap. The CDR3 spans 14 residues. CDR3 loop: CASSFKQGGETQYF. CDR3 bases: TGTGCCAGCAGCTTTAAGCAGGGTGGGGAGACCCAGTACTTC.

The chain employs TRBV6-4 and TRBJ2-2; D gene uncertain. With 0 bases removed from V and 5 bases from J, the gap between germline ends came to 7 bases. The germline CDR1 and CDR2 sequences are MRHNA and SNTAGT. The CDR3 length is 14 residues. CDR3 in amino acids: CASSDSPLTGELFF. The CDR3 DNA reads as TGTGCCAGCAGTGACTCCCCACTAACCGGGGAGCTGTTTTTT.

The J gene is TRBJ2-1, the V gene TRBV4-1; a possible D gene is TRBD1 (6 bases). V shed 4 bases and J shed 4 bases, with 11 bases lying between them. Germline V lookup: CDR1 MGHRA, CDR2 YSYEKL. This CDR3 contains 14 residues. The CDR3 region has the DNA TGCGCCAGCAGCCCGATGGGGGCATACAATGAGCAGTTCTTC. Its translation is CASSPMGAYNEQFF.

This rearrangement joins TRBV7-6 to TRBJ2-6; no clear D gene. The CDR3 spans 16 residues. V was shortened by 1 base and J by 0 bases, with 7 bases between the two germline ends. Germline CDR1 SGHVS, CDR2 FNYEAQ. CDR3 DNA sequence: TGTGCCAGCAGCTTAGACGTGAGCTCTGGGGCCAACGTCCTGACTTTC. It yields the protein CASSLDVSSGANVLTF.

This chain joins TRBV11-3 and TRBJ2-1, with TRBD2 matching 10 bases. The CDR3 has 14 residues. CDR1 is SGHNT and CDR2 is YENEEA in the germline V gene. The trim removed 5 bases at V and 6 bases at J, leaving 4 bases unmatched. The CDR3: CASSVLAGSNEQFF. As DNA, the CDR3 is TGTGCCAGCAGCGTACTAGCGGGAAGCAATGAGCAGTTCTTC.

This clone appeared once. V gene TRBV28 combines with J gene TRBJ2-7; D uncertain. V lost 1 base and J 0 bases, leaving 10 bases between the germline ends. Germline loops: CDR1 MDHEN, CDR2 SYDVKM. The CDR3 loop spans 15 amino acids. The CDR3 region is CASSLFPVSSYEQYF. The DNA of the CDR3 is TGTGCCAGCAGTTTATTCCCGGTTAGCTCCTACGAGCAGTACTTC.

The rearrangement uses TRBV7-2 and TRBJ2-7, with 11 bases aligning to TRBD2. This CDR3 region has 15 residues. V shed 5 bases, J shed 2 bases, and the junction held 5 bases outside the gene matches. Germline loops: CDR1 SGHTA, CDR2 FQGNSA. The CDR3 sequence: CASSTSGGLTYEQYF. The CDR3 DNA reads as TGTGCCAGCAGCACTAGCGGGGGCCTTACCTACGAGCAGTACTTC.

The chain recombines TRBV7-3 with TRBJ2-3; possible D gene TRBD2, 5 bases. Looked up from germline, CDR1 is SGHTA and CDR2 is FQGTGA. Trimming removed 5 bases at V and 4 bases at J, with 19 bases between. This CDR3 is built from 16 residues. The CDR3, as DNA: TGTGCCAGCAGCGCGGGTGAGGGAAGTTATCCAGATACGCAGTATTTT. Amino acid sequence: CASSAGEGSYPDTQYF.

The chain is built from TRBV6-6 and TRBJ2-3, with D perhaps TRBD2 (5 bases). Germline V gives CDR1 MNHNY, CDR2 SVGAGI (reference sequence). Between the trimmed V and J ends, which lost 4 bases and 3 bases, there was a span of 11 bases. The CDR3 has 14 residues. CDR3 residues: CASSSGEPTDTQYF. CDR3 nucleotides: TGTGCCAGCAGTTCCGGGGAGCCAACAGATACGCAGTATTTT.

V and J are TRBV4-3 and TRBJ1-6; D not certain. This CDR3 is 13 amino acids long. CDR1 and CDR2 (germline): LGHNA, YSLEER. Trimming removed 4 bases at V and 3 bases at J, with 4 bases between. For the CDR3, the DNA is TGCGCCAGCAGCCCCAGCTATAATTCACCCCTCCACTTT. Translating it yields CASSPSYNSPLHF.

This clone came up a few times. The chain carries TRBV20-1 and TRBJ1-2, with 8 bases lining up with TRBD1. The CDR3 contains 10 residues. J lost 9 bases, V lost 7 bases, and 4 bases had no gene match. Germline V gene sequence: CDR1 DFQATT, CDR2 SNEGSKA (reference sequence). For the CDR3, the DNA is TGCAGTGTTGGGACAGGTCGCTACACCTTC. This encodes CSVGTGRYTF.

This chain joins TRBV27 and TRBJ1-6, with 11 nucleotides matching TRBD1. Germline-derived CDR1 and CDR2 are MNHEY and SMNVEV (reference sequence). This CDR3 has 18 amino acids. The trim removed 6 bases at V and 8 bases at J, leaving 15 bases unmatched. The CDR3 DNA is TGTGCCAGCAGGAATCCCTACTCTCCGGGACAGGGGGATTCACCCCTCCACTTT. Translation gives CASRNPYSPGQGDSPLHF.

The CDR3 DNA reads as TGTGCCTGGAGTACCCCCGGGCACAGGGCCTACGAGCAGTACTTC. Amino acids: CAWSTPGHRAYEQYF. The chain combines TRBV30 with TRBJ2-7; maybe TRBD1 (6 bases). Between the trimmed V and J ends, which lost 2 bases and 2 bases, there was a span of 16 bases. CDR1 and CDR2 from the germline V gene are GTSNPN and SVGIG (reference sequence). There are 15 residues in the CDR3. The full variable domain, with the rest looked up from reference TRBV30 and TRBJ2-7, is SQTIHQWPATLVQPVGSPLSLECTVEGTSNPNLYWYRQAAGRGLQLLFYSVGIGQISSEVPQNLSASRPQDRQFILSSKKLLLSDSGFYLCAWSTPGHRAYEQYFGPGTRLTVT.